This T cell receptor (beta chain) was identified in a study of blood T cells in healthy people across ages. General study findings and limits: Unsorted PBMCs blocked a conclusive comparison of naive and antigen-experienced cells. Comparison with aged donors showed that long-lived donors had more naive CD4+ cells and higher diversity.

In terms of origin and age, donors were healthy Caucasian individuals from Russia aged about 6 to 90. A second PCR, run for about 7 to 11 cycles, used a sample-barcoded 5' primer plus a J-beta primer mix. Each cDNA molecule, via a template-switch adaptor with 12 random nucleotides, was tagged. TCRdb called the 5' RACE reads again in MiXCR, with one record for every CDR3 protein. The table records 800,000 to 900,000 distinct CDR3 sequences, less than 80% of them present only once. As concerns this clonotype: Its antigen is unidentified.

Germline-derived CDR1 and CDR2 are LGHNA and YSLEER. The length of the CDR3 is 13 residues. The chain carries TRBV4-3 and TRBJ2-4; weak D call: TRBD1 (6 bases). Near its end, the DNA agrees better with TRBJ2-7, so the J call may be wrong. Sequenced input: blood. The clonotype originates from a man aged 25 to 45 in good health. The CDR3 DNA sequence: TGCGCCAGCAGCCAAGCGGGACACCTCGAGCAGTACTTC. Translation gives CASSQAGHLEQYF.